This is a list of T cell receptor beta chains from one sample in a study of blood T cell repertoires in COVID-19. Data came from immunoSEQ multiplex PCR; TCRdb stores just in-frame clones and leaves some out. The sample lists some 430,000 clones; less than 95% were seen once. The specimen was PBMCs or T cells enriched from blood (not recorded which). The receptors come from a man aged 18 to 29 who had recovered from COVID-19. CDR3s leave out the opening cysteine and the closing phenylalanine or tryptophan. Fields, in order: J gene, CDR3 length, clone size, V gene, CDR3 protein. Size is omitted from some rows. Given values are once, few, many or a class for expanded clones.

TRBJ2-5 17 - TRBV4-1 ASRRRTSGGHSYQETQY
TRBJ1-1 11 - TRBV7-2 ASSTTGGTEAF
TRBJ2-3 16 - TRBV15 ATSRDQNSGGFTDTQY
TRBJ1-6 15 - TRBV9 ASSAGTGDSYNSPLH
TRBJ2-1 14 - TRBV20-1 SASPGTSGSIDEQF
TRBJ2-2 12 - TRBV3-1/TRBV3-2 ASSYGLAAGELF
TRBJ1-2 14 once TRBV28 ASGGNLGALPYGYT
TRBJ1-3 14 - TRBV7-9 ASRPTYRDSGNTIY
TRBJ1-1 12 - TRBV29-1 SVEGGIMNTEAF
TRBJ2-7 13 - TRBV11-3 ASRRGGGSSYEQY
TRBJ1-5 15 - TRBV20-1 SASASDRKREHQPQH
TRBJ2-7 14 - TRBV5-4 ASSLVTSGNSYEQY
TRBJ2-1 16 once TRBV11-3 ASSLGQARAGGYNEQF
TRBJ1-6 10 - TRBV5-1 ASSPGGATLH
TRBJ2-5 14 - TRBV5-4 ASSLGLAGDGETQY
TRBJ1-1 11 - TRBV29-1 SAARAPNTEAF
TRBJ1-2 10 - TRBV10-3 AISQENYGYT
TRBJ1-2 11 - TRBV6-5 ASIEGGAYGYT
TRBJ2-2 11 - TRBV7-3 ASSPQNTGELF
TRBJ1-2 14 few TRBV21-1 ASSNKGGTGVCGYT
TRBJ1-1 14 - TRBV4-1 ASSQETGGARTEAF
TRBJ2-7 15 - TRBV11-2 ASSPGPGLAGVGEQY
TRBJ1-1 13 - TRBV5-1 AGSTGQTVVAEAF
TRBJ1-5 13 - TRBV6-8 ASSWDRGLNQPQH
TRBJ2-7 13 - TRBV27 ASSLSLAEDYEQY
TRBJ2-1 13 once TRBV28 ASSLETGGANEQF
TRBJ2-2 13 few TRBV2 ASRRQGRKTGELF
TRBJ1-6 13 - TRBV9 ASSVAGQGLLPLH
TRBJ1-2 10 - TRBV12-3/TRBV12-4 ASSDRAYGYT
TRBJ1-1 14 once TRBV5-1 ASSLEGRQRNTEAF
TRBJ2-3 13 - TRBV5-6 ASSLIQRSTDTQY
TRBJ1-1 11 - TRBV27 ASSLTRGPEAF
TRBJ1-1 13 - TRBV7-3 ASSLRGEGGTEAF
TRBJ2-3 13 - TRBV4-1 ASSQLDRATDTQY
TRBJ2-7 12 - TRBV6-5 ASSYVAGGLEQY
TRBJ1-5 12 - TRBV19 ASSRSIRGQPQH
TRBJ1-6 12 few TRBV2 ASKRGRENSPLH